This entry is about one T cell receptor (beta chain). The antigen remains unidentified. Trimming at V came to 3 bases and at J to 3 bases, leaving 4 bases not matched to a gene. CDR3 length: 15 amino acids. Germline values: CDR1 SGHTS, CDR2 YDEGEE. Unrecorded immune exposure was likely among donors, who were nominally healthy when sampled. Primers included in the PCR were 60 Vbeta and 13 Jbeta primers. TCRdb's copy holds only in-frame clones and misses some; the assay was immunoSEQ multiplex PCR. Of around 90,000 clones listed, nearly 80% were seen once; the top ten hold about 3.3%. The sample originates from a study of cytomegalovirus exposure and HLA in healthy donors. General study results and limits: In all likelihood, a cluster of highly shared sequence variants was a sequencing artifact. With high specificity and sensitivity, the classifier reportedly diagnosed cytomegalovirus status. Researchers reported in a later analysis that common viral pathogens appeared linked to several top clusters.

This clonotype originated in a woman aged 40 to 55 in good health and CMV-seronegative. The sequenced sample was PBMCs. This chain links TRBV5-8 with TRBJ2-7; 12 nucleotides agree with TRBD2. This chain's CDR3 is CASSSGTSGFYEQYF. CDR3 DNA sequence: TGTGCCAGCAGCTCTGGGACTAGCGGGTTCTACGAGCAGTACTTC.